The T cell receptor (beta chain) under discussion was sequenced for a study of cytomegalovirus exposure and HLA in healthy donors. The J segment lost 0 bases and the V segment lost 3 bases, leaving 5 bases of the junction unmatched. The CDR3 is 15 amino acids. Per the germline V gene, CDR1 is SQVTM and CDR2 is ANQGSEA. Primers for the PCR totalled 60 Vbeta and 13 Jbeta. Generated by immunoSEQ multiplex PCR, the TCRdb table keeps only in-frame clones and is missing some. This table has about 89,000 clones, approximately 83% appearing once. This clone showed up just once. The antigen is undetermined. Study-wide points: Later on, an analysis showed TCR association rates differing by HLA locus, with DRB1 the most and HLA-C the fewest. Reports state that TCR beta sequences accurately predicted most subjects' HLA-A and HLA-B alleles.

Sequencing was performed on PBMCs. The chain employs TRBV29-1 and TRBJ2-3, with 8 bases fitting TRBD1. This receptor was identified in a female donor in good health and CMV-seropositive. The CDR3 DNA sequence: TGCAGCGTTGATCAGGGGGCCGCTAGCACAGATACGCAGTATTTT. Its translation is CSVDQGAASTDTQYF.